These 25 T cell receptor beta chains originate from one sample sequenced in a study of T cells after yellow fever vaccination. TCRdb used MiXCR to reprocess the 5' RACE reads, holding one entry per CDR3 protein. Here the sample spans 200,000 to 300,000 distinct CDR3 sequences, about 3.5% being singletons. Sequenced here: PBMCs, sampled 15 days after the yellow fever booster vaccination. These receptors originate from a man aged 18-30 years who received the YFV17D yellow fever vaccine.

This clonotype was seen ten or more times. V and J are TRBV6-5 and TRBJ1-2; tentatively, D is TRBD1 (5 bases). Deletions cut 8 bases from V and 6 bases from J, with 13 bases between. The germline gives CDR1 MNHEY, CDR2 SVGAGI. The CDR3 consists of 12 residues. CDR3 coding DNA: TGTGCCAGCGGTCCTAAGGGGAATGGCTACACCTTC. It codes for CASGPKGNGYTF.

This clonotype was recorded many times. The gene calls are TRBV7-3 and TRBJ2-1; unclear D gene. V was clipped by 4 bases and J by 8 bases, with 12 bases between them. CDR3 length: 13 residues. Germline assignment: CDR1 SGHTA and CDR2 FQGTGA. The CDR3 is CASSSRLGDEQFF. In DNA form, the CDR3 reads TGTGCCAGCAGCTCGCGACTGGGCGATGAGCAGTTCTTC.

This clonotype was picked up many times. The chain links TRBV7-2 to TRBJ2-3; D may correspond to TRBD1 or TRBD2 (5 bases each). The CDR3 runs to 19 residues. The V gene's germline CDR1 is SGHTA and CDR2 FQGNSA. V was cut by 2 bases and J by 4 bases, with 25 bases left in between. The CDR3 reads CASSLSLYPLGESPDTQYF. CDR3 nucleotides: TGTGCCAGCAGCTTATCCTTGTATCCTTTGGGGGAATCCCCAGATACGCAGTATTTT. Full variable domain (rest looked up from reference TRBV7-2 and TRBJ2-3): GAGVSQSPSNKVTEKGKDVELRCDPISGHTALYWYRQSLGQGLEFLIYFQGNSAPDKSGLPSDRFSAERTGGSVSTLTIQRTQQEDSAVYLCASSLSLYPLGESPDTQYFGPGTRLTVL.

In this sample, this clonotype turned up many times. The chain carries TRBV7-2 and TRBJ1-5; D call uncertain. CDR3 length: 14 residues. Per the germline V gene, CDR1 is SGHTA and CDR2 is FQGNSA. With 5 bases removed from V and 9 bases from J, the gap between germline ends came to 17 bases. DNA for the CDR3: TGTGCCAGCAGCGCTACCATGGAGATCGCGCCCCAGCATTTT. Translating it yields CASSATMEIAPQHF.

The chain links TRBV5-1 to TRBJ2-1; tentative D call: TRBD1 (6 bases). Trimming shortened V by 3 bases and J by 3 bases, and 16 bases separated the two germline ends. Germline lookup yields CDR1 SGHRS and CDR2 YFSETQ. CDR3 length: 16 amino acids. This CDR3 is CASSSNRASHYNEQFF. Written as DNA, the CDR3 is TGCGCCAGCAGCTCTAACAGGGCCAGCCACTACAATGAGCAGTTCTTC.

This clonotype was seen many times. The chain is built from TRBV3-1 and TRBJ1-5; 7 nucleotides agree with TRBD1. Losses at the gene ends were 10 bases for V and 2 bases for J; bases not matched to a gene: 2. Germline V CDR1 and CDR2: LGHDT, YNNKEL (reference sequence). The CDR3 consists of 12 residues. CDR3 sequence: CATGTGNQPQHF. CDR3 in DNA: TGTGCCACTGGGACAGGCAATCAGCCCCAGCATTTT.

This clonotype has just a few counts. V gene TRBV23-1 combines with J gene TRBJ1-5; D uncertain. TRBV23-1 is an ORF, with its function uncertain. Trimming removed 4 bases from V and 7 bases from J, with 20 bases in between. This CDR3 spans 16 amino acids. CDR3 in amino acids: CASSPRTELREQPQHF. In DNA form, the CDR3 reads TGCGCCAGCAGTCCCCGGACCGAACTTAGGGAACAGCCCCAGCATTTT.

This clonotype was seen many times. The chain recombines TRBV28 with TRBJ2-7; 8 bases are a match to TRBD2. CDR3 length: 14 amino acids. Germline lookup yields CDR1 MDHEN and CDR2 SYDVKM. The V and J ends lost 2 bases and 6 bases, in that order; junction bases with no gene match: 6. The CDR3 DNA reads TGTGCCAGCAGTTTACGGGGGGGCGGTCTCGAGCAGTACGTC. This encodes CASSLRGGGLEQYV.

This clonotype was detected many times. V is TRBV6-2 or TRBV6-3 and J is TRBJ2-1; D gene ambiguous. Germline CDR1 is MNHEY and CDR2 is SVGEGT. V lost 7 bases and J lost 0, with 4 bases in between. This CDR3 is built from 12 residues. The CDR3 DNA reads TGTGCCAGCACCACCTCCTACAATGAGCAGTTCTTC. Amino acids: CASTTSYNEQFF.

This clonotype was picked up a small number of times. The chain couples TRBV5-6 to TRBJ1-5, with D possibly being TRBD1 (6 bases). Germline CDR1 SGHDT, CDR2 YYEEEE. This CDR3 has 15 amino acids. Trimming left V 4 bases short and J 3 bases short, with 14 bases between. The CDR3 reads CASSADGGYNQPQHF. Here the CDR3 DNA reads TGTGCCAGCAGCGCAGACGGGGGCTACAATCAGCCCCAGCATTTT. The variable domain in full, completed from reference TRBV5-6 and TRBJ1-5, reads DAGVTQSPTHLIKTRGQQVTLRCSPKSGHDTVSWYQQALGQGPQFIFQYYEEEERQRGNFPDRFSGHQFPNYSSELNVNALLLGDSALYLCASSADGGYNQPQHFGDGTRLSIL.

This clonotype occurred many times. This chain links TRBV15 with TRBJ2-3; TRBD2 matches 7 bases. The CDR3 has 12 residues. Germline V gene sequence: CDR1 LNHNV, CDR2 YYDKDF (reference sequence). J lost 4 bases, V lost 8 bases, and 3 bases had no gene match. CDR3 sequence (DNA): TGTGCCACCGGCCGGGGGGCAGATACGCAGTATTTT. Translation: CATGRGADTQYF. Drawing the rest from reference TRBV15 and TRBJ2-3, the complete variable domain is DAMVIQNPRYQVTQFGKPVTLSCSQTLNHNVMYWYQQKSSQAPKLLFHYYDKDFNNEADTPDNFQSRRPNTSFCFLDIRSPGLGDTAMYLCATGRGADTQYFGPGTRLTVL.

This clonotype was picked up many times. This chain joins TRBV7-8 and TRBJ1-5; 9 bases agree with TRBD1. The V gene's germline CDR1 is SGHVS and CDR2 FQNEAQ. Trimming at V came to 5 bases and at J to 3 bases, leaving 8 bases not matched to a gene. The CDR3 contains 16 residues. CDR3 loop: CASSEGDRVHNQPQHF. DNA of the CDR3: TGTGCCAGCAGCGAAGGGGACAGGGTCCACAATCAGCCCCAGCATTTT.

Ten or more counts support this clonotype. This chain uses TRBV5-5 with TRBJ2-3, with TRBD1 matching over 7 bases. With V trimmed by 3 bases and J by 1 base, 8 bases remained unmatched. CDR3 length equals 16 residues. Per germline, CDR1 SGHKS and CDR2 YYEKEE (reference sequence). In nucleotides, the CDR3 is TGTGCCAGCAGCTCGGAACGGACAGGCCGCACAGATACGCAGTATTTT. This translates into CASSSERTGRTDTQYF.

This clonotype was counted at least ten times. V gene TRBV7-9 combines with J gene TRBJ1-1, with a possible D match to TRBD1 (6 bases). This CDR3 region has 15 residues. Germline V gene data show CDR1 as SEHNR and CDR2 as FQNEAQ (reference sequence). Trimming shortened V by 1 base and J by 3 bases, and 12 bases separated the two germline ends. CDR3 DNA: TGTGCCAGCAGCTTAGGAGAGGGGGAGGACACTGAAGCTTTCTTT. Its protein is CASSLGEGEDTEAFF. Variable domain in full (rest from reference TRBV7-9 and TRBJ1-1): DTGVSQNPRHKITKRGQNVTFRCDPISEHNRLYWYRQTLGQGPEFLTYFQNEAQLEKSRLLSDRFSAERPKGSFSTLEIQRTEQGDSAMYLCASSLGEGEDTEAFFGQGTRLTVV.

This clonotype appeared many times. The V and J genes are TRBV6-5 and TRBJ2-5; D assignment may be TRBD1 or TRBD2 (5 bases each). The germline V gene has CDR1 MNHEY and CDR2 SVGAGI. V gave up 4 bases and J gave up 9 bases, with 9 bases separating them. The CDR3 covers 11 residues. The CDR3: CASSFRGAQYF. CDR3 nucleotides: TGTGCCAGCAGTTTTCGAGGGGCCCAGTACTTC.

There are many counts of this clonotype. This sequence joins TRBV6-1 and TRBJ2-6; a possible D gene is TRBD2 (7 bases). The CDR3 loop spans 15 amino acids. The V end was cut by 6 bases, the J end by 0 bases, with 9 bases between. The germline gives CDR1 MNHNS, CDR2 SASEGT. CDR3 region: CASRGGHSGANVLTF. The CDR3 DNA reads as TGTGCCAGCAGGGGGGGGCACTCTGGGGCCAACGTCCTGACTTTC.

This clonotype has just a few counts. The rearrangement joins TRBV5-1 to TRBJ1-5; D remains ambiguous. The CDR3 is 14 residues long. CDR1 is SGHRS, CDR2 YFSETQ, per germline. V lost 4 bases and J lost 4, with 12 bases in between. The CDR3 reads CASSRRRANQPQHF. CDR3 coding DNA: TGCGCCAGCAGCCGGCGGAGGGCGAATCAGCCCCAGCATTTT.

This clonotype has a count of ten or more. J is TRBJ2-7 and V is TRBV12-3 or TRBV12-4; perhaps D is TRBD1 or TRBD2 (5 bases each). The CDR3 runs to 12 residues. V lost 3 bases, J lost 5 bases, and 8 bases lay in between. The CDR3 DNA sequence: TGTGCCAGCAGTTTTGAGGGGCACGAGCAGTACGTC. This gives the protein CASSFEGHEQYV.

This clonotype has ten or more counts. V is TRBV15 and J is TRBJ2-4, with unresolved D. The V and J ends lost 2 bases and 0 bases respectively, with 14 bases between them. CDR1 LNHNV and CDR2 YYDKDF come from the germline V gene (reference sequence). The CDR3 runs to 17 residues. This chain's CDR3 is CATSRPIPGVAKNIQYF. The CDR3 DNA sequence: TGTGCCACCAGCAGACCAATACCTGGGGTAGCCAAAAACATTCAGTACTTC.

At least ten counts were recorded for this clonotype. One end of the junction fails to match germline, which may point to a read error. The V and J genes are TRBV4-2 and TRBJ1-5, with 7 bases fitting TRBD1. The CDR3 totals 16 residues. Germline V lookup: CDR1 LGHNA, CDR2 YNFKEQ. Here the CDR3 reads CASSQQQGDSSQPQHF. The CDR3 coding sequence is TGTGCCAGCAGCCAACAACAAGGGGACAGCAGTCAGCCCCAGCATTTT.

This clonotype was found many times. This chain connects TRBV5-1 to TRBJ1-1; D gene ambiguous. Trimming left V 1 base short and J 1 base short, with 5 bases between. The CDR3 has 13 amino acids. The V gene's germline CDR1 is SGHRS and CDR2 YFSETQ. CDR3 sequence: CASSLPQNTEAFF. CDR3 DNA: TGCGCCAGCAGCTTGCCACAGAACACTGAAGCTTTCTTT.

In this sample, this clonotype turned up many times. The genes are TRBV6-5 and TRBJ2-2; weak D call: TRBD1 (6 bases). The CDR3 runs to 14 residues. The germline CDR1 and CDR2 sequences are MNHEY and SVGAGI. V shed 6 bases and J shed 2 bases, with 10 bases lying between them. CDR3 sequence reads: CASRTQGNTGELFF. The CDR3 nucleotides read TGTGCCAGCAGAACACAGGGAAACACCGGGGAGCTGTTTTTT.

V usage is TRBV5-4 and J usage is TRBJ2-5, with 9 bases fitting TRBD2. The CDR3 covers 15 residues. CDR1 is SGHNT and CDR2 is YYREEE in the germline V gene (reference sequence). V was pared by 5 bases and J by 5 bases, with 10 bases of the junction left unmatched. The CDR3 region is CASRPLGGGAETQYF. The CDR3 DNA sequence: TGTGCCAGCAGACCCCTGGGCGGGGGGGCGGAGACCCAGTACTTC.

Notes on this clonotype: It may be a read error: a sequence one base away is much more abundant. Without the conserved terminal phenylalanine or tryptophan, this CDR3 likely stems from a read error. The chain combines TRBV28 with TRBJ1-1, with TRBD1 identical over 11 bases. In germline, CDR1 is MDHEN, CDR2 SYDVKM. The CDR3 length is 15 residues. V gave up 5 bases and J gave up 5 bases; unmatched junction bases: 7. CDR3 loop: CASSPGGDRGTEAFL. The CDR3 DNA reads as TGTGCCAGCAGTCCAGGGGGGGACAGGGGGACTGAAGCTTTCCTT.

This clonotype has a count of ten or more. V gene TRBV5-1 combines with J gene TRBJ2-5; 10 bases fit TRBD2. The germline V gene has CDR1 SGHRS and CDR2 YFSETQ. The CDR3 loop spans 16 amino acids. V lost 0 bases and J lost 3; bases outside the gene matches: 5. CDR3 bases: TGCGCCAGCAGCTTGGGGCTTCTAGCGGGGGAAGAGACCCAGTACTTC. Translating gives CASSLGLLAGEETQYF. Full variable domain (missing parts from reference TRBV5-1 and TRBJ2-5): KAGVTQTPRYLIKTRGQQVTLSCSPISGHRSVSWYQQTPGQGLQFLFEYFSETQRNKGNFPGRFSGRQFSNSRSEMNVSTLELGDSALYLCASSLGLLAGEETQYFGPGTRLLVL.